This record concerns one TCR beta chain sequence. Antigen specificity is unknown. Method: immunoSEQ multiplex PCR; TCRdb's copy keeps in-frame clones and lacks some. In the table there are fewer than 150,000 clones, approximately 80% of which are singletons. This entry comes from a study of T cell responses to AZD1222 COVID-19 vaccine. Study results and caveats: Nearly half of spike-specific TCRs reportedly target variant regions that are unmutated in the B.1.351 and B.1.1.7 variants. Possibly, clonal diversity was underestimated; donors were largely white British and included more females.

The CDR3 sequence is 15 residues long. Germline assignment: CDR1 SGHRS and CDR2 YFSETQ. Trimming left V 2 bases short and J 3 bases short, with 14 bases between. Sample: peripheral blood, taken on day 0 of AZD1222 vaccination. The clonotype originates from an adult in good health. V and J are TRBV5-1 and TRBJ1-1; D not resolved. CDR3 sequence (DNA): TGCGCCAGCAGCTTATTGCCAGACCGTTACACTGAAGCTTTCTTT. Residues: CASSLLPDRYTEAFF.